A single T cell receptor beta chain is shown here with its context. This clonotype was recorded a few times. The antigen it binds to is not known. No per-base quality is available; no much larger clone lies one base away. This entry comes from a study of blood T cells in healthy people across ages (dated by TCRdb to about 2015). In terms of the full investigation: In model experiments, template switching captured about one uniquely barcoded TCR beta cDNA molecule for every two T cells. To track age-related changes in TCR beta repertoire diversity, the study relied on deep sequencing normalized with unique cDNA molecular identifiers. The donors were split into four age groups: young (average 16 years), middle-aged (around 37), aged (roughly 65) and long-lived (approximately 89). To avoid experimental bias, donors of different ages were spread randomly across the sequencing lanes. For two donors (one aged 18 to 30 and one aged 80 or older), the study analyzed two additional independent replicas of 1 million unique cDNA reads from the same blood draw.

Study-wide findings and limitations: Compared with the aged group, the long-lived group had more naive CD4+ T cells, fewer expanded clones and increased TCR diversity, suggesting age selection. As age increased, observed TCR beta diversity per million T cells dropped in a roughly linear way, and a significant reduction was already evident by age roughly 36. Since profiling was done on bulk unsorted PBMCs, naive and antigen-experienced compartments could not be conclusively compared. A strong correlation was found between observed TCR beta diversity and the percentage of naive T cells measured by flow cytometry. Estimates of total diversity based on one million sequenced T cells were considered lower bounds and underestimates. Because donor CMV infection status was unknown, age-related changes in expanded clonotypes were potentially confounded.

CDR1 SGHTA and CDR2 FQGNSA were looked up in the germline V gene. Trimming takes 0 bases from V and 14 bases from J, and the germline ends sit 20 bases apart. The CDR3 numbers 16 residues from cysteine through phenylalanine. The only DNA kept is the CDR3, 48 bases in frame from the first base. Donors were under 40 systemically healthy Caucasian individuals from Russia aged roughly 6 to 90 years. Approximately 10 milliliters of peripheral blood were collected from each donor into EDTA-treated Vacutainer tubes. PBMCs were isolated by Ficoll-Paque density-gradient centrifugation, with at least 6 million obtained per sample. Total RNA was extracted from PBMCs with Trizol reagent, with at least 5.5 micrograms obtained per sample. The percentages of naive CD45RAhigh/CD27high T cells were determined by flow cytometry on a PBMC aliquot from every donor. The library was generated by 5' RACE. TCRdb records Illumina HiSeq 2500 as the sequencer. A second PCR of roughly 7 to 11 cycles was performed with a sample-barcoded 5' primer and a J-beta primer mix. Each TCR beta cDNA molecule received a unique molecular identifier from a template-switch 5' adaptor carrying 12 random nucleotides. Each sample yielded at least 2.5 million CDR3-containing paired-end reads. First-strand cDNA was synthesized from all RNA with the Mint cDNA synthesis kit, primed by a TRBC-specific oligonucleotide. Following uracil-DNA glycosylase treatment, a first 18-cycle PCR with universal primers M1SS and BC2_uni_R was performed on all cDNA. As for the authors' bioinformatics: Normalization of each sample was performed by random selection of 1 million high-quality reads, each carrying a distinct molecular identifier. Instead of being binned into consensus sequences, reads with shared molecular identifiers were discarded. MiTCR, run with a Q25 quality threshold and the strictest error-elimination algorithm, handled CDR3 identification, clonotype clustering and error correction. A nonparametric unseen species model with Euler transformation was used to estimate lower-bound total TCR beta diversity. TCRdb handled the public reads itself, with Q25 trimming in fastp and clone calling in MiXCR, and kept productive beta chains. CDR3 protein sequences are deduplicated, and each keeps its most common genes and DNA. V and J calls and clone size were set by TCRdb, not the authors. Present in this sample are about 1.8 million distinct CDR3 sequences, 40% to 55% of which were seen just once. Around 2.1% of the sample belongs to the ten largest clones.

Sequenced sample: blood. The chain couples TRBV7-2 to TRBJ1-6, and perhaps TRBD1 as D gene, on 6 matching bases. The origin of this receptor is a woman in her forties in good health. CDR3 region: CASSLALLGQQGTLHF. The DNA sequence reads TGTGCCAGCAGCTTAGCCCTCCTTGGACAGCAGGGGACCCTCCACTTT.